This paragraph covers one T cell receptor (beta chain) sequence. This entry belongs to a study of T cell responses to AZD1222 COVID-19 vaccine. From germline, CDR1 is MNHEY and CDR2 SVGAGI. This CDR3 spans 14 amino acids. Trimming cost V 6 bases and J 9 bases; bases outside gene matches: 8. Clones were read by immunoSEQ multiplex PCR, and TCRdb kept only the in-frame ones, dropping some. Of 100,000 or so clones listed, around 94% are singletons. The sequence was obtained from an adult in good health. The rearrangement uses TRBV6-5 and TRBJ1-6; TRBD1 matches 7 bases. Sequenced material: peripheral blood, taken on day 0 of AZD1222 vaccination. For the CDR3, the DNA is TGTGCCAGCAGCAAGACAGGGTGGCCTTCACCCCTCCACTTT. It is translated as CASSKTGWPSPLHF.